The clone carrying this TCR beta chain was detected many times. This sample was taken from a study of Graves' ophthalmopathy and Graves' hyperthyroidism. The TCR beta CDR3 regions underwent amplification from RNA transcripts. HTBI primers served in a first-round RT-PCR, which a second-round multiplex PCR followed. TCRdb used MiXCR to reprocess the multiplex PCR reads, holding one entry per CDR3 protein. The table records over 500,000 distinct CDR3 sequences, about 24% of them present only once. Germline V CDR1 and CDR2: MRHNA, SNTAGT. J gave up 1 base and V 7 bases, and 3 bases lay outside the gene matches. The CDR3 contains 13 residues.

The J gene is TRBJ1-1, the V gene TRBV6-4; 7 bases line up with TRBD1. Source material: peripheral blood. The sequence derives from a woman aged 18-35 years with stable Graves' hyperthyroidism. Some clones in this sample may be carry-over from other donors' samples. The CDR3 spells CASTDRENTEAFF. CDR3 DNA sequence: TGTGCCAGCACAGACAGGGAGAACACTGAAGCTTTCTTT.